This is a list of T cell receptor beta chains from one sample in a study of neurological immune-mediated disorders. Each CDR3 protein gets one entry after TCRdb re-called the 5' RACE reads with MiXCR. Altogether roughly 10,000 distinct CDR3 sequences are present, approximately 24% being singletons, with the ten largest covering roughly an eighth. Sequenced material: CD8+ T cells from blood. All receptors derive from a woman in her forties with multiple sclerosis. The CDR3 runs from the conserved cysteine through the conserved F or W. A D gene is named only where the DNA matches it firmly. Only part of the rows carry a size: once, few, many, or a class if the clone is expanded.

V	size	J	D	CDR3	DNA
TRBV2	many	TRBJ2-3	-	CASSFSLLQSTDTQYF	TGTGCCAGCAGTTTTTCCCTACTACAAAGCACAGATACGCAGTATTTT
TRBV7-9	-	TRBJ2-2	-	CASSPSTGVTGELFF	TGTGCCAGCAGCCCCTCAACGGGAGTCACCGGGGAGCTGTTTTTT
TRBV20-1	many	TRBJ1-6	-	CSARAGAENSPLHF	TGCAGTGCTAGAGCAGGGGCGGAGAATTCACCCCTCCACTTT
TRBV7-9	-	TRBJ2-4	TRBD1	CASSSNAWTGAEAKNIQYF	TGTGCCAGCAGCTCAAACGCCTGGACAGGGGCCGAGGCCAAAAACATTCAGTACTTC
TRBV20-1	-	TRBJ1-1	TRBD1	CSAPGQTGGNTEAFF	TGCAGTGCCCCGGGACAGACTGGAGGGAACACTGAAGCTTTCTTT
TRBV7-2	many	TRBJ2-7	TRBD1	CASSPQGAGEQYF	TGTGCCAGCAGCCCCCAGGGGGCAGGCGAGCAGTACTTC
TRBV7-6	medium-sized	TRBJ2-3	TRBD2	CASSQLAGLTDTQYF	TGTGCCAGCAGCCAATTAGCGGGACTCACAGATACGCAGTATTTT
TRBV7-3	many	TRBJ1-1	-	CASSTVLNTEAFF	TGTGCCAGCAGCACCGTTTTGAACACTGAAGCTTTCTTT
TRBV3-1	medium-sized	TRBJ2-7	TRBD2	CASSHGTSAYEQYF	TGTGCCAGCAGCCACGGGACTAGCGCCTACGAGCAGTACTTC
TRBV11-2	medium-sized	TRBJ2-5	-	CASSLGLGETQYF	TGTGCCAGCAGCTTGGGACTTGGGGAGACCCAGTACTTC
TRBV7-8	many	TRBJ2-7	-	CASSFEATGEQYF	TGTGCCAGCAGCTTCGAAGCAACGGGGGAGCAGTACTTC
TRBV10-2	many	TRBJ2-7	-	CASSTEGAREQYF	TGCGCCAGCAGTACGGAGGGGGCGCGGGAGCAGTACTTC